This T cell receptor beta chain is drawn from a study of T cell changes during pregnancy in multiple sclerosis. Measured with immunoSEQ multiplex PCR; TCRdb has only the in-frame clones, and not every one. The repertoire holds 75,000 to 80,000 clones, approximately 94% seen once, with 2.6% in the top ten. The germline V gene encodes CDR1 SGHTA and CDR2 FQGTGA. After removal of 2 bases from V and 4 bases from J, the junction contained 1 base not matched to a gene. The CDR3 has 14 residues. The sequence was collected from a female donor in good health, enrolled as a control in a pregnancy study. The sequencing used peripheral blood, collected after pregnancy. The chain recombines TRBV7-3 with TRBJ1-1; TRBD1 matches 10 bases. CDR3 region: CASSLGTGVTEAFF. The CDR3 region has the DNA TGTGCCAGCAGCTTAGGGACAGGGGTCACTGAAGCTTTCTTT.